This paragraph covers one T cell receptor beta chain sequence. Antigen specificity is unknown. Method: immunoSEQ multiplex PCR; TCRdb's copy keeps in-frame clones and lacks some. The table records over 200,000 clones, nearly 80% of them present only once. The data originate from a study of cytotoxic CD8 clonotypes in ibrutinib-treated CLL. Study-wide background: The patients, over ten relapsed/refractory and approximately 16 treatment-naive, included fewer than 18 who were IGHV unmutated. Overall, some 25 responses were partial and 2 complete; following median roughly 68 months, roughly 15 patients stayed remitted and approximately 12 progressed.

Study-wide results and caveats: At ibrutinib response, clonality increased, and at progression it declined back toward baseline.

Germline lookup yields CDR1 SGHAT and CDR2 FQNNGV. CDR3 length: 13 amino acids. V lost 5 bases and J lost 3, with 10 bases in between. The rearrangement uses TRBV11-2 and TRBJ2-5, with D possibly being TRBD1 (5 bases). The material sequenced was PBMCs, taken after 12 months of ibrutinib treatment. This receptor was obtained from a human donor with chronic lymphocytic leukemia. The CDR3 DNA reads as TGTGCCAGCAGCCGTGGACAAGAAGAGACCCAGTACTTC. This encodes CASSRGQEETQYF.